The source of this T cell receptor beta chain is a study of a mutant IDH1 vaccine in newly diagnosed glioma. Documented time point: week 5, during vaccination. Every vaccination contained 300 ug of the mutant IDH1 20-mer peptide and was paired with topical imiquimod. The data were produced by immunoSEQ multiplex PCR, yet TCRdb's version contains in-frame clones alone and is incomplete. The repertoire holds 50,000 to 75,000 clones, with around 84% as singletons. In the case of this clone: The antigen is undetermined.

The germline V gene has CDR1 KGHSH and CDR2 LQKENI. The CDR3 sequence is 16 residues long. V shed 5 bases and J 0 bases; nucleotides not matched to a gene: 10. This sequence originates from a woman between 45 and 60 years old with glioma. This specimen was PBMCs, taken from a glioma patient whose treatment included an IDH1 peptide vaccine. The chain joins TRBV18 to TRBJ2-7, with 7 bases aligning to TRBD2. The CDR3: CASSSTSGASSYEQYF. CDR3 bases: TGTGCCAGCTCATCAACAAGCGGGGCTAGCTCCTACGAGCAGTACTTC. Using reference TRBV18 and TRBJ2-7 for the parts outside the CDR3, the full variable domain is NAGVMQNPRHLVRRRGQEARLRCSPMKGHSHVYWYRQLPEEGLKFMVYLQKENIIDESGMPKERFSAEFPKEGPSILRIQQVVRGDSAAYFCASSSTSGASSYEQYFGPGTRLTVT.